This passage covers 23 T cell receptor beta chains from one sample sequenced in a study of Graves' ophthalmopathy and Graves' hyperthyroidism (dated by TCRdb to the late 2010s). The run used an Illumina HiSeq 2000. TCR beta CDR3 regions were amplified from RNA transcripts for repertoire sequencing. The first round was an RT-PCR using HTBI primers with the Qiagen OneStep RT-PCR kit, and this first round was followed by a second-round multiplex PCR, then size selection and purification. TCRdb cleaned the public reads at Q25 with fastp, built clones with MiXCR and kept in-frame beta chains. Rows with one shared CDR3 protein collapse into an entry with the most common genes and DNA. The sample includes some 370,000 distinct CDR3 sequences, with approximately 18% observed a single time. The ten most abundant clones make up 2.4% of the sample. Sequencing used peripheral blood. All receptors come from an adult woman with stable Graves' hyperthyroidism.

This clonotype was recorded many times. This chain uses TRBV28 with TRBJ2-2; D unresolved. CDR3 length: 15 residues. With 2 bases removed from V and 0 bases from J, the gap between germline ends came to 7 bases. Germline CDR1 and CDR2: MDHEN and SYDVKM. CDR3 residues: CASSLNGANTGELFF. The CDR3 DNA reads TGTGCCAGCAGTTTAAACGGTGCGAACACCGGGGAGCTGTTTTTT.

This clonotype was recorded at least ten times. The junction and the germline gene differ at one end; a read error may be behind it. The CDR3 DNA sequence: TGCAGTGCTAGACCACCGGGACTGAACATTAAGTACTTC. It encodes CSARPPGLNIKYF. The genes are TRBV20-1 and TRBJ2-4, with D possibly matching TRBD2 (6 bases). Germline V gives CDR1 DFQATT, CDR2 SNEGSKA (reference sequence). The CDR3 spans 13 residues.

Many counts were recorded for this clonotype. This rearrangement joins TRBV7-8 to TRBJ1-1, with D hard to call. Germline V lookup: CDR1 SGHVS, CDR2 FQNEAQ. The ends were cut back, 3 bases at V and 5 bases at J, with 13 bases in the middle. CDR3 size: 14 residues. The CDR3 nucleotides are TGTGCCAGCAGCTTTTTATCCCTGGGAACTGAAGCTTTCTTT. It codes for CASSFLSLGTEAFF.

This clonotype was seen at least ten times. The chain links TRBV4-2 to TRBJ1-2; no firm D call. V shed 0 bases and J shed 3 bases, with 5 bases lying between them. CDR1 and CDR2 from the germline V gene are LGHNA and YNFKEQ. The CDR3 loop spans 13 amino acids. For the CDR3, the DNA is TGTGCCAGCAGCCAAGATTTAGACTATGGCTACACCTTC. The encoded protein is CASSQDLDYGYTF.

This clonotype was found a few times. A clone one base away is much larger, so this may be a read error. The chain couples TRBV19 to TRBJ1-1, with a possible D match to TRBD1 (6 bases). The CDR3 has 15 residues. Trimming removed 5 bases from V and 8 bases from J, with 21 bases in between. The germline gives CDR1 LNHDA, CDR2 SQIVND (reference sequence). CDR3 protein: CASSGGQRPHKEAFF. CDR3 bases: TGTGCCAGTAGTGGGGGGCAGAGACCTCACAAAGAAGCTTTCTTT.

This clonotype was found many times. The genes are TRBV6-1 and TRBJ1-3, with 7 positions matching TRBD1. The germline V gene encodes CDR1 MNHNS and CDR2 SASEGT. V shed 6 bases and J 1 base; nucleotides not matched to a gene: 12. The CDR3 totals 17 residues. CDR3 bases: TGTGCCAGCAGGAAGGAGACAGGGTATCAATCTGGAAACACCATATATTTT. Translated, it gives CASRKETGYQSGNTIYF.

This chain connects TRBV6-1 to TRBJ1-2; tentative D call: TRBD1 (5 bases). Looked up from germline, CDR1 is MNHNS and CDR2 is SASEGT. The CDR3 extends over 11 amino acids. V shed 10 bases and J shed 6 bases, with 12 bases lying between them. The CDR3 loop reads CATSGGDGYTF. The CDR3 nucleotides read TGTGCCACCTCGGGGGGGGATGGCTACACCTTC.

This clonotype was recorded a few times. The CDR3 coding sequence is TGCGCCAGCAGCCAACTCCACAGGGACCGGGGCAATCAGCCCCAGCATTTT. Protein sequence: CASSQLHRDRGNQPQHF. The V and J genes are TRBV4-3 and TRBJ1-5; perhaps TRBD1 as D (6 bases). The germline V gene has CDR1 LGHNA and CDR2 YSLEER. Trimming took 2 bases from V and 2 from J, leaving 16 bases between them. This CDR3 comprises 17 residues.

This clonotype was recorded many times. The chain carries TRBV7-2 and TRBJ2-2; the D gene is possibly TRBD2 (6 bases). This CDR3 contains 16 residues. Germline V gene data show CDR1 as SGHTA and CDR2 as FQGNSA. Trimming pared 5 bases from V and 4 bases from J, leaving 17 bases between. The CDR3 here is CASSLGLTVSTGELFF. The CDR3 DNA reads as TGTGCCAGCAGCCTGGGACTCACAGTATCCACCGGGGAGCTGTTTTTT.

This chain links TRBV29-1 with TRBJ1-1, with D unclear. The CDR3 extends over 13 amino acids. Germline V gene sequence: CDR1 SQVTM, CDR2 ANQGSEA. The V end lost 0 bases, the J end lost 0 bases, and 5 bases lay between the germline ends. CDR3 residues: CSVEDSLNTEAFF. Here the CDR3 DNA reads TGCAGCGTTGAAGATTCCCTGAACACTGAAGCTTTCTTT.

This clonotype showed up many times. The chain combines TRBV28 with TRBJ2-7; 13 nucleotides match TRBD2. V gave up 6 bases and J gave up 1 base; unmatched junction bases: 12. This CDR3 region has 18 residues. Looked up from germline, CDR1 is MDHEN and CDR2 is SYDVKM. The CDR3 DNA is TGTGCCAGCAGCACCGGGACTAGCGGGACCAAAAGATCCTACGAGCAGTACTTC. It encodes CASSTGTSGTKRSYEQYF.

The chain uses TRBV3-1 and TRBJ1-1; D uncertain. Germline assignment: CDR1 LGHDT and CDR2 YNNKEL (reference sequence). V dropped 0 bases and J dropped 4 bases, with 9 bases sitting between them. This CDR3 has 14 amino acids. CDR3 DNA sequence: TGTGCCAGCAGCCAAGAAGTGAGCCTCACTGAAGCTTTCTTT. Translated: CASSQEVSLTEAFF.

The V call is TRBV6-1, the J call TRBJ1-1; 9 bases line up with TRBD1. V was pared by 7 bases and J by 7 bases, with 10 bases of the junction left unmatched. The CDR3 length is 14 residues. Germline V gives CDR1 MNHNS, CDR2 SASEGT. As DNA, the CDR3 is TGTGCCAGCACCAAGCAGAAGACAGGGGGTGAAGCTTTCTTT. It specifies CASTKQKTGGEAFF.

At least ten counts were recorded for this clonotype. J is TRBJ2-5 and V is TRBV5-5; TRBD2 matches 11 bases. Unmatched junction bases numbered 10, after V lost 3 bases and J lost 6 bases. CDR1 and CDR2 from the germline V gene are SGHKS and YYEKEE (reference sequence). The CDR3 runs 16 residues. The CDR3 sequence is CASSSSLAGGVKTQYF. The DNA of the CDR3 is TGTGCCAGCAGCTCCTCTCTAGCGGGAGGAGTAAAGACCCAGTACTTC. Full variable domain (remainder filled in from reference TRBV5-5 and TRBJ2-5): DAGVTQSPTHLIKTRGQQVTLRCSPISGHKSVSWYQQVLGQGPQFIFQYYEKEERGRGNFPDRFSARQFPNYSSELNVNALLLGDSALYLCASSSSLAGGVKTQYFGPGTRLLVL.

This clonotype has a count of ten or more. This chain links TRBV7-3 with TRBJ2-6, with 9 bases fitting TRBD1. With V trimmed by 5 bases and J by 2 bases, 10 bases remained unmatched. Germline CDR1 and CDR2: SGHTA and FQGTGA. The CDR3 extends over 18 amino acids. The CDR3 loop is CASSVSRTGEAGANVLTF. In DNA form, the CDR3 reads TGTGCCAGCAGCGTCTCGCGGACAGGGGAGGCTGGGGCCAACGTCCTGACTTTC. Complete variable domain (other parts from reference TRBV7-3 and TRBJ2-6): GAGVSQTPSNKVTEKGKYVELRCDPISGHTALYWYRQSLGQGPEFLIYFQGTGAADDSGLPNDRFFAVRPEGSVSTLKIQRTERGDSAVYLCASSVSRTGEAGANVLTFGAGSRLTVL.

Only a few counts were recorded for this clonotype. This chain links TRBV4-3 with TRBJ2-7; D may match TRBD1 or TRBD2 (5 bases each). Germline V gene data show CDR1 as LGHNA and CDR2 as YSLEER. This CDR3 spans 14 amino acids. The V end lost 3 bases, the J end lost 4 bases, and 13 bases lay between the germline ends. The CDR3 DNA reads TGCGCCAGCAGCCACACTTCCGAGGGGTACGAGCAGTACTTC. Amino acids: CASSHTSEGYEQYF.

This clonotype was observed a few times. The rearrangement uses TRBV3-1 and TRBJ1-3, with 7 bases aligning to TRBD1. The trim removed 2 bases at V and 4 bases at J, leaving 2 bases unmatched. The CDR3 length is 14 residues. Germline V gives CDR1 LGHDT, CDR2 YNNKEL (reference sequence). DNA for the CDR3: TGTGCCAGCAGCCAAAGGGGGCAAGGAAACACCATATATTTT. Translation: CASSQRGQGNTIYF.

This clonotype was seen many times. The rearrangement joins TRBV28 to TRBJ2-2, with 8 bases matching TRBD2. The CDR3 covers 15 residues. Germline V gene sequence: CDR1 MDHEN, CDR2 SYDVKM. V shed 5 bases and J 5 bases; nucleotides not matched to a gene: 7. CDR3 sequence: CASSASGRRTGELFF. Here the CDR3 DNA reads TGTGCCAGCAGTGCGAGCGGGAGAAGAACCGGGGAGCTGTTTTTT.

This clonotype has ten or more counts. The V call is TRBV27, the J call TRBJ2-7; 7 bases align to TRBD2. The CDR3 contains 15 residues. V was pared by 6 bases and J by 7 bases, with 15 bases of the junction left unmatched. Germline V gene lookup returns CDR1 MNHEY and CDR2 SMNVEV (reference sequence). CDR3 in amino acids: CASSPGTIPLGEQYF. The CDR3 DNA is TGTGCCAGCAGCCCCGGGACTATCCCTTTGGGGGAGCAGTACTTC.

This clonotype was seen more than once but under ten times. Being one base from a much bigger clone, this may be a read error. The chain joins TRBV29-1 to TRBJ1-1; TRBD1 is a possible D gene (6 bases). CDR3 length equals 13 residues. The germline V and J ends were trimmed by 8 bases and 1 base, with 14 bases remaining between them. The V gene's germline CDR1 is SQVTM and CDR2 ANQGSEA. CDR3 in DNA: TGCAGCATTGCGGTGGGGGCGAACACTGAAGCTTTCTTT. Residues: CSIAVGANTEAFF.

This clonotype appeared many times. This chain uses TRBV27 with TRBJ2-7, with D hard to call. V was clipped by 2 bases and J by 9 bases, with 8 bases between them. This CDR3 spans 11 amino acids. Germline CDR1 is MNHEY and CDR2 is SMNVEV (reference sequence). The chain's CDR3 is CASSLSGVQYF. CDR3 in DNA: TGTGCCAGCAGTTTAAGTGGGGTGCAGTACTTC.

This clonotype was seen ten or more times. Written as DNA, the CDR3 is TGTGCCAGCAGTGAATATTTCCCGACAGGGAGCGGGGGCATCCACGAGCAGTTCTTC. Its translation is CASSEYFPTGSGGIHEQFF. The chain uses TRBV25-1 and TRBJ2-1, with a tentative D call TRBD2 (8 bases). CDR1 MGHDK and CDR2 SYGVNS come from the germline V gene. Trimming left V 0 bases short and J 10 bases short, with 28 bases between. This CDR3 spans 19 amino acids.

This clonotype was recorded many times. This chain uses TRBV7-2 with TRBJ2-7; the D is unclear. Trimming took off 3 bases at V and 6 bases at J, with 6 bases between the two ends. Germline V gene lookup returns CDR1 SGHTA and CDR2 FQGNSA. CDR3 length: 11 residues. The CDR3 DNA follows: TGTGCCAGCAGCTTGAATACCGAGCAGTACTTC. It is translated as CASSLNTEQYF.